This T cell receptor (beta chain) was recovered during a study of Ad26.COV2.S vaccination and SARS-CoV-2 variants. Study results and caveats: Measures of TCR breadth and depth may have fallen short of total T cell responses. Breadth of non-spike TCRs did not differ between vaccinees and placebo recipients.

Concerning this clone: The antigen remains unidentified.

Measured with immunoSEQ multiplex PCR; TCRdb has only the in-frame clones, and not every one. Of fewer than 500,000 clones in the sample, 80% to 95% were seen once. Treatment of the sample: over 15 received Ad26.COV2.S at low or high dose, single or two shots; roughly 5 received placebo; per-sample allocation not given. It was on day 63 after the first vaccine or placebo injection that samples were taken. An adult donor aged 18-55 years was enrolled in Boston. The CDR3 totals 17 residues. Germline values: CDR1 SGHTA, CDR2 FQGNSA. Trimming stripped 5 bases from V and 2 bases from J, with 21 bases between.

The sequencing used peripheral blood, collected in a trial of Ad26.COV2.S vaccine versus placebo. The V gene is TRBV7-2, the J gene TRBJ1-2; maybe TRBD1 (6 bases). The sequence was collected from a person aged 18 to 59 who received the Ad26.COV2.S COVID-19 vaccine or a placebo. The CDR3 DNA reads as TGTGCCAGCAGCCCCCGTCTTACGCCAGGGGTAAACTATGGCTACACCTTC. Protein product: CASSPRLTPGVNYGYTF.